The T cell receptor (beta chain) described here comes from a study of T cell changes during pregnancy in multiple sclerosis. The data were produced by immunoSEQ multiplex PCR, yet TCRdb's version contains in-frame clones alone and is incomplete. The data hold just under 100,000 clones, with approximately 95% observed a single time. The CDR3 runs to 18 residues. V shed 2 bases and J 5 bases; nucleotides not matched to a gene: 12. Germline V gives CDR1 MNHNS, CDR2 SASEGT. This clone was seen just once. The chain employs TRBV6-1 and TRBJ2-3; TRBD2 agrees at 11 bases. The TCR originated in a female donor with multiple sclerosis, enrolled in a pregnancy study. Sequencing was performed on peripheral blood, taken after pregnancy. This CDR3 reads CASSERVASGGKVDTQYF. The CDR3 region has the DNA TGTGCCAGCAGTGAAAGGGTGGCTAGCGGGGGGAAGGTAGATACGCAGTATTTT.